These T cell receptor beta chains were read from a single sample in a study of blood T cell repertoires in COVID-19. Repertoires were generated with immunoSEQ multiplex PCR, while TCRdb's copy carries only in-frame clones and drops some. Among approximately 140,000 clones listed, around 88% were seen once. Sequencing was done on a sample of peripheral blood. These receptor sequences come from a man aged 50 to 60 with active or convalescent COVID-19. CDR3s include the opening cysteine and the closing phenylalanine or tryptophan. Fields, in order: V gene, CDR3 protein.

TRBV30	CAWSSGTGPNEKLFF
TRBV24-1	CATSDLLVGEVYGYTF
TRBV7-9	CASSSGTSGSSYEQYF
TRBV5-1	CASSLTGSTDTQYF
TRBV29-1	CSVESGLGTEAFF
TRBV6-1	CASNPGVSYGYTF
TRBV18	CASSPPGLPRGNQPQHF
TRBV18	CASSRDRYSTNEKLFF
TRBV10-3	CATTELDSNTEAFF
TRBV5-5	CASSLPGLAGEVADTQYF
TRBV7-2	CASSLDRDSPDTQYF
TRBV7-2	CASSLEAGKNIQYF
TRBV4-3	CASSQDFRRGGVETQYF
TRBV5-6	CASSPDRDPPETQYF
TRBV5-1	CASSLSGGSTDTQYF
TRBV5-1	CASSMTGGNSPLHF
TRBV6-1	CASSEVLPSGSTDTQYF
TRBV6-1	CASSVWGQGSGSYNSPLHF
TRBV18	CASSPLGQGTDTQYF